Listed here is a single T cell receptor beta chain. Its target is not known. Trimming at V came to 5 bases and at J to 6 bases, leaving 10 bases not matched to a gene. Germline CDR1 reads SGHTA; CDR2 reads FQGNSA. This CDR3 is 17 amino acids long. This entry comes from a study of T cells after yellow fever vaccination. Study outcomes and limitations: Re-detected after boosting: most primary clones, 96% of CD4 and under 90% of CD8. Overall, a small share of clonotypes was seen in both CD4 and CD8 compartments.

TCRdb called the 5' RACE reads again in MiXCR, with one record for every CDR3 protein. The table shows 250,000 to 300,000 distinct CDR3 sequences, with 10% to 15% occurring only once. This TCR derives from a man in his thirties or forties who received the YFV17D yellow fever vaccine. Sequencing used CD4+ T cells sorted from PBMCs, obtained 45 days after the yellow fever booster vaccination. This rearrangement joins TRBV7-2 to TRBJ2-1; 13 bases are shared with TRBD2. As DNA, the CDR3 is TGTGCCAGCAGCCAAACGACTAGCGGGAGGTCGAGCAATGAGCAGTTCTTC. It yields the protein CASSQTTSGRSSNEQFF.